This entry is about one T cell receptor beta chain. The antigen is unknown. This CDR3 is also generated by other DNA sequences in the sample. Assay used: immunoSEQ multiplex PCR; TCRdb lists only in-frame clones, some missing. The sample consists of 30,000 to 40,000 clones, around 80% of them appearing once. The CDR3 has 13 residues. The germline V and J ends were trimmed by 6 bases and 2 bases, with 10 bases remaining between them. Germline assignment: CDR1 SNHLY and CDR2 FYNNEI. The data were taken from a study of OX40 agonist ivuxolimab in advanced cancers. For the study at large: Three patients had partial responses: one hepatocellular carcinoma, two cutaneous melanoma.

Broader study findings: Compared with others, partial responders at 0.1-3.0 mg/kg displayed clonal expansion among the lowest. On average, a greater number of expanded clones characterised CD8+ T cells relative to CD4+.

The source was CD4+ or CD8+ T cells sorted from blood, collected in a trial of the OX40 agonist ivuxolimab. The sequence was obtained from an adult with an advanced solid tumor such as melanoma, head and neck, liver or kidney cancer. This sequence joins TRBV2 and TRBJ1-1, with D possibly TRBD1 on 5 matching bases. CDR3 coding DNA: TGTGCCAGCAGGGCCCAGGGAAACACTGAAGCTTTCTTT. Protein: CASRAQGNTEAFF. The whole variable domain, filled in from reference TRBV2 and TRBJ1-1, reads EPEVTQTPSHQVTQMGQEVILRCVPISNHLYFYWYRQILGQKVEFLVSFYNNEISEKSEIFDDQFSVERPDGSNFTLKIRSTKLEDSAMYFCASRAQGNTEAFFGQGTRLTVV.